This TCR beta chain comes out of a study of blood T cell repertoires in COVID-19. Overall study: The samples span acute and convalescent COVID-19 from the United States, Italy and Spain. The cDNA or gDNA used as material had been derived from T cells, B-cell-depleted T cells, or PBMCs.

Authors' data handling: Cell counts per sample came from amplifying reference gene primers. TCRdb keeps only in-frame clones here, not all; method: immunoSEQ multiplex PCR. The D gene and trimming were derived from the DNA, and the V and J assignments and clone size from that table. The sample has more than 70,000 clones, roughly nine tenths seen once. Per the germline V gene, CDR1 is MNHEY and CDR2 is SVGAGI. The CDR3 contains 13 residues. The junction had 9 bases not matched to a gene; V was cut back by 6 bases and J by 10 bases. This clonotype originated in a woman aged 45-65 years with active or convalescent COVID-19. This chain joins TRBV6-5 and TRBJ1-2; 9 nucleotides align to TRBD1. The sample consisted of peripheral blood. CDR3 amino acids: CASRLSHRGHYTF. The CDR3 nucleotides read TGTGCCAGCAGATTGTCTCACAGGGGGCACTACACCTTC.